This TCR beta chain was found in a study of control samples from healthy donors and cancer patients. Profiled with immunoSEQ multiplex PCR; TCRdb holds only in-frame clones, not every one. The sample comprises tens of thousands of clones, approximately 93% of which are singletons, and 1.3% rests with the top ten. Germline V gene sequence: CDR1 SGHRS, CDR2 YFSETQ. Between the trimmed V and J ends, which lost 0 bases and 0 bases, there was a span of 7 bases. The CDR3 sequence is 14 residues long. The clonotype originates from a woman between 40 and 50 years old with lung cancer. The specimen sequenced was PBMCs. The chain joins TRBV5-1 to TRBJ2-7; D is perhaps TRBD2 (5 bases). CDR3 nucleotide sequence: TGCGCCAGCAGCTTGGGGGAGAGCTCCTACGAGCAGTACTTC. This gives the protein CASSLGESSYEQYF.